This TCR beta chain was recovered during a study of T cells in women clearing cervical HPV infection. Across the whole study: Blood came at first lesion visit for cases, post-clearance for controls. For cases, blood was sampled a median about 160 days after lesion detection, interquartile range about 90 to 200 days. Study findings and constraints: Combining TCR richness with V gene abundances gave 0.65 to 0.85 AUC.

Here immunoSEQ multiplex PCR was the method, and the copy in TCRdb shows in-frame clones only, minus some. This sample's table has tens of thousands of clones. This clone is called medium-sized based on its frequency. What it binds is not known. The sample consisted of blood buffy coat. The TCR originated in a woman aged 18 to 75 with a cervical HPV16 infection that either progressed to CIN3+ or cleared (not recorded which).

The DNA read from the CDR3 is TGTGCCAGCAGTGAAGTCATCTCTGGGGCCAACGTC. Translated: CASSEVISGANV. The full-length CDR3 reads as CASSEVISGANVLTF. The genes are TRBV6-1 and TRBJ2-6; D is undetermined. With the read ending 3 residues before the CDR3 end, the germline J gene is used to fill in that end. The CDR3 loop spans 15 amino acids. The germline CDR1 and CDR2 sequences are MNHNS and SASEGT. V was pared by 1 base and J by 0 bases, with 4 bases between.